Below, 10 T cell receptor beta chains from the same sample are listed, as sequenced in a study of T cells expressing NK-cell markers. TCRdb reprocessed the 5' RACE reads and reports one entry per CDR3 protein, with no DNA. The clone table shows about 460,000 distinct CDR3 sequences, with the ten largest holding approximately 1.4%. Sequenced sample: blood T cells: a sorted CD56 or NKG2C T cell subset, CD4+ or CD8+ T cells, or bulk PBMC T cells (not recorded which). The receptor set was obtained from a woman in her forties or fifties in good health.

This sequence joins TRBV9 and TRBJ2-3; TCRdb selects TRBD2, and the lack of DNA leaves this call unchecked. The germline V gene has CDR1 SGDLS and CDR2 YYNGEE. The CDR3 length is 17 residues. CDR3 region: CATKRISAGLLTDTQYF.

The chain uses TRBV5-5 and TRBJ1-1. The CDR3 totals 16 residues. The germline CDR1 and CDR2 sequences are SGHKS and YYEKEE (reference sequence). The CDR3 loop reads CASSPGSVIRATEAFF.

The V call is TRBV7-9, the J call TRBJ1-1. The V gene's germline CDR1 is SEHNR and CDR2 FQNEAQ (reference sequence). The length of the CDR3 is 16 residues. The CDR3 loop is CASSSLGEGMNTEAFF.

The rearrangement links TRBV20-1 to TRBJ2-7; TCRdb returns TRBD2, unconfirmable since there is no DNA. The CDR3 totals 14 residues. CDR1 and CDR2 from the germline V gene are DFQATT and SNEGSKA (reference sequence). CDR3 sequence reads: CSASPRTSSYEQYF.

The rearrangement joins TRBV7-7 to TRBJ2-7. The germline V gene has CDR1 SSHAT and CDR2 FNYEAQ (reference sequence). This CDR3 spans 13 amino acids. CDR3: CASSISGLGEQYF.

The rearrangement links TRBV12-3 or TRBV12-4 to TRBJ1-2; checking the TCRdb D call of TRBD1 is not possible without DNA. The CDR3 runs 14 residues. The CDR3 sequence is CASSQLQGRGGYTF.

V and J are TRBV6-5 and TRBJ2-1; TCRdb proposes TRBD2, but this gene call is untestable without DNA. CDR1 and CDR2 from the germline V gene are MNHEY and SVGAGI. The CDR3 loop spans 16 amino acids. The CDR3 sequence: CASSYLTSGNDNEQFF.

The gene calls are TRBV15 and TRBJ1-1; the D call from TCRdb, TRBD1, cannot be confirmed without DNA. Germline assignment: CDR1 LNHNV and CDR2 YYDKDF (reference sequence). This CDR3 is built from 14 residues. CDR3: CATSTPGQVSEAFF.

This chain joins TRBV3-1 and TRBJ1-2; the D call from TCRdb, TRBD1, cannot be confirmed without DNA. Germline CDR1 is LGHDT and CDR2 is YNNKEL (reference sequence). The CDR3 length is 12 residues. The CDR3 here is CASSQRQGGYTF.

This chain joins TRBV10-2 and TRBJ2-2; absent DNA, TCRdb's TRBD1 call cannot be checked. Germline V gene data show CDR1 as WSHSY and CDR2 as SAAADI. The CDR3 length is 15 residues. This chain's CDR3 is CASRDRGMAGGELFF.